This is a list of T cell receptor beta chains from one sample in a study of cytomegalovirus exposure and HLA in healthy donors. Method: immunoSEQ multiplex PCR; TCRdb's copy keeps in-frame clones and lacks some. This repertoire shows roughly 120,000 clones, 55% to 75% found once; its top ten account for about 1.5%. Sequencing input: PBMCs. These TCRs come from a young man in good health and CMV-seropositive. The CDR3 runs from the conserved cysteine through the conserved F or W. D genes are given only for firm matches. Size tells how often a clone was seen (once, few, many) or the class of an expanded clone, and some rows leave it out.

d_call clone_size j_call v_call cdr3_aa cdr3_nt
NA NA TRBJ1-2 TRBV18 CASSPPSQAGSNYGYTF TGTGCCAGCTCACCACCTTCCCAGGCAGGATCGAACTATGGCTACACCTTC
TRBD2 NA TRBJ2-2 TRBV4-1 CASSQLWLAGGTGELFF TGCGCCAGCAGCCAATTGTGGCTAGCGGGAGGAACCGGGGAGCTGTTTTTT
TRBD1 NA TRBJ2-1 TRBV5-1 CASTTEDRAYNEQFF TGCGCCAGCACCACTGAGGACAGGGCCTACAATGAGCAGTTCTTC
TRBD2 few TRBJ2-1 TRBV4-2 CASSQGLAGGREQFF TGTGCCAGCAGCCAGGGACTAGCGGGAGGTAGGGAGCAGTTCTTC
NA NA TRBJ1-5 TRBV23-1 CASRSTGNQPQHF TGCGCCAGCAGGTCGACAGGAAATCAGCCCCAGCATTTT
TRBD2 few TRBJ2-7 TRBV5-4 CASSPSGLYYEQYF TGTGCCAGCAGCCCTAGCGGACTATACTACGAGCAGTACTTC
NA NA TRBJ1-5 TRBV5-1 CASSPEGNQPQHF TGCGCCAGCAGCCCGGAGGGCAATCAGCCCCAGCATTTT
TRBD2 NA TRBJ2-1 TRBV9 CASSTLAGDYNEQFF TGTGCCAGCAGCACACTAGCGGGAGACTACAATGAGCAGTTCTTC
NA NA TRBJ2-7 TRBV5-1 CASSPGGGSYEQYF TGCGCCAGCAGCCCGGGTGGCGGATCCTACGAGCAGTACTTC
TRBD2 few TRBJ2-1 TRBV6-1 CASSAVAGEGNEQFF TGTGCCAGCAGCGCAGTAGCGGGAGAGGGCAATGAGCAGTTCTTC
NA NA TRBJ1-1 TRBV25-1 CASRDMNTEAFF TGTGCCAGCAGAGACATGAACACTGAAGCTTTCTTT
TRBD1 NA TRBJ1-2 TRBV9 CASSRDRGLYGYTF TGTGCCAGCAGCAGGGACAGGGGGCTATATGGCTACACCTTC
TRBD1 NA TRBJ1-3 TRBV4-2 CASSQSQGGENTIYF TGTGCCAGCAGCCAATCGCAGGGGGGCGAAAACACCATATATTTT
NA NA TRBJ2-6 TRBV7-3 CASSLGGSGANVLTF TGTGCCAGCAGCTTAGGGGGGTCCGGGGCCAACGTCCTGACTTTC
NA NA TRBJ2-1 TRBV2 CASGRFGERDEQFF TGTGCCAGCGGAAGGTTCGGAGAGAGGGATGAGCAGTTCTTC
TRBD1 NA TRBJ2-6 TRBV5-8 CASSLEGQDWLANVLTF TGTGCCAGCAGCTTGGAGGGACAGGATTGGTTGGCCAACGTCCTGACTTTC
NA NA TRBJ1-4 TRBV9 CASSGGGEKLFF TGTGCCAGCAGCGGCGGAGGTGAAAAACTGTTTTTT
NA NA TRBJ1-4 TRBV4-2 CASSQDRGYNEKLFF TGTGCCAGCAGCCAAGATCGAGGGTATAATGAAAAACTGTTTTTT
NA NA TRBJ1-2 TRBV6-4 CATLQGYGYTF TGTGCCACCTTGCAGGGATATGGCTACACCTTC
TRBD2 few TRBJ2-7 TRBV7-2 CASSLGLAGNSYEQYF TGTGCCAGCAGCTTAGGACTAGCGGGGAACTCCTACGAGCAGTACTTC
TRBD1 NA TRBJ2-1 TRBV7-6 CASSTWTGGNEQFF TGTGCCAGCAGCACTTGGACAGGGGGGAATGAGCAGTTCTTC
TRBD1 NA TRBJ2-7 TRBV11-2 CASSVTGTYEQYF TGTGCCAGCAGCGTGACAGGGACCTACGAGCAGTACTTC
NA NA TRBJ1-1 TRBV27 CASSFGGGNTEAFF TGTGCCAGCAGTTTTGGAGGCGGGAACACTGAAGCTTTCTTT
NA NA TRBJ2-7 TRBV4-3 CASSQDRGRQAYEQYF TGCGCCAGCAGCCAAGATCGGGGTAGACAAGCCTACGAGCAGTACTTC
TRBD1 NA TRBJ2-2 TRBV28 CASSFRTGETGELFF TGTGCCAGCAGTTTTCGGACAGGGGAGACCGGGGAGCTGTTTTTT
NA NA TRBJ1-5 TRBV28 CASRRDGDNQPQHF TGTGCCAGCAGACGCGACGGAGACAATCAGCCCCAGCATTTT
TRBD1 NA TRBJ2-2 TRBV2 CARGTGTGELFF TGTGCCAGAGGGACAGGGACAGGGGAGCTGTTTTTT
TRBD1 NA TRBJ1-1 TRBV29-1 CSVQPGQGEVFF TGCAGCGTGCAACCGGGACAGGGTGAGGTTTTCTTT
NA NA TRBJ2-3 TRBV10-1 CASSEGQTYTDTQYF TGCGCCAGCAGTGAAGGACAGACTTACACAGATACGCAGTATTTT
NA NA TRBJ2-3 TRBV7-2 CASSLGPVWAVVGTQYF TGTGCCAGCAGCTTAGGGCCCGTATGGGCAGTTGTGGGTACGCAGTATTTT
NA few TRBJ1-1 TRBV10-3 CAISEGATEAFF TGTGCCATCAGTGAGGGGGCAACTGAAGCTTTCTTT
TRBD2 few TRBJ2-1 TRBV7-2 CASSLLGLAGGGEQFF TGTGCCAGCAGCTTACTAGGACTAGCGGGAGGGGGTGAGCAGTTCTTC